Below, 13 T cell receptor beta chains from the same sample are listed, as sequenced in a study of long-term antiretroviral therapy in people with HIV. At survey level, the immunoSEQ assay was run in its v3.0 version. The data were produced by immunoSEQ multiplex PCR, yet TCRdb's version contains in-frame clones alone and is incomplete. Of 25,000 to 35,000 clones listed, 93% are singletons. The material was unsorted PBMCs, obtained almost 6.6 years after starting antiretroviral therapy. All receptors derive from a woman in her forties with HIV.

The chain combines TRBV7-9 with TRBJ1-1, with TRBD1 matching over 7 bases. Germline values: CDR1 SEHNR, CDR2 FQNEAQ (reference sequence). The CDR3 is made up of 13 amino acids. V trimming: 6 bases; J trimming: 4 bases; junction bases outside the gene matches: 5. In nucleotides, the CDR3 is TGTGCCAGCAGACAGGGGACCGCCACTGAAGCTTTCTTT. Its protein product is CASRQGTATEAFF.

The chain uses TRBV4-1 and TRBJ2-4; D is possibly TRBD1 or TRBD2 (5 bases each). V lost 4 bases and J lost 8, with 15 bases in between. Germline CDR1 reads MGHRA; CDR2 reads YSYEKL. This CDR3 comprises 14 residues. CDR3 amino acids: CASSRGLQGDIQYF. The DNA of the CDR3 is TGCGCCAGCAGCCGAGGACTCCAGGGTGACATTCAGTACTTC.

With regard to this clone: One end of the junction fails to match germline, which may point to a read error. V and J are TRBV13 and TRBJ2-2; D is possibly TRBD1 (5 bases). This CDR3 comprises 16 residues. Germline CDR1 and CDR2: PRHDT and FYEKMQ (reference sequence). The CDR3 coding sequence is TGTGCCAGCAGCTTCCCCACAGGATCGAACATCGGGGAGCTGTTTTTT. Encoded protein: CASSFPTGSNIGELFF. The full variable domain, with the rest looked up from reference TRBV13 and TRBJ2-2, is AAGVIQSPRHLIKEKRETATLKCYPIPRHDTVYWYQQGPGQDPQFLISFYEKMQSDKGSIPDRFSAQQFSDYHSELNMSSLELGDSALYFCASSFPTGSNIGELFFGEGSRLTVL.

This sequence joins TRBV19 and TRBJ1-1, with a tentative D call TRBD1 (6 bases). This CDR3 spans 13 amino acids. V gave up 4 bases and J gave up 4 bases, with 10 bases separating them. The germline V gene has CDR1 LNHDA and CDR2 SQIVND (reference sequence). CDR3 sequence: CASSSTGSTEAFF. Written as DNA, the CDR3 is TGTGCCAGTAGTAGTACAGGGTCCACTGAAGCTTTCTTT.

In this sample, this clone turned up once. The V gene is TRBV2, the J gene TRBJ2-1, with D perhaps matching TRBD2 (6 bases). With 4 bases removed from V and 6 bases from J, the gap between germline ends came to 16 bases. The germline gives CDR1 SNHLY, CDR2 FYNNEI. CDR3 size: 15 residues. The CDR3 loop is CASSVAGGSRNEQFF. CDR3 nucleotides: TGTGCCAGCAGTGTAGCCGGGGGTTCCCGCAATGAGCAGTTCTTC.

The chain combines TRBV23-1 with TRBJ2-2; TRBD1 matches at 9 bases. TRBV23-1 is given ORF status, its function remaining uncertain. This CDR3 contains 19 residues. V gave up 8 bases and J gave up 3 bases; unmatched junction bases: 19. In nucleotides, the CDR3 is TGCGCCAGCCCTGGGGTCCAATACAGGGGGCGCCGGGACACCGGGGAGCTGTTTTTT. This sequence encodes CASPGVQYRGRRDTGELFF.

The V call is TRBV19, the J call TRBJ1-2; 8 bases match TRBD1. Germline V gene sequence: CDR1 LNHDA, CDR2 SQIVND (reference sequence). The junction had 5 bases not matched to a gene; V was cut back by 3 bases and J by 8 bases. This CDR3 contains 13 residues. CDR3 region: CASSIADRVGYTF. CDR3 bases: TGTGCCAGTAGTATCGCGGACAGGGTCGGCTACACCTTC. Full variable domain (remainder filled in from reference TRBV19 and TRBJ1-2): DGGITQSPKYLFRKEGQNVTLSCEQNLNHDAMYWYRQDPGQGLRLIYYSQIVNDFQKGDIAEGYSVSREKKESFPLTVTSAQKNPTAFYLCASSIADRVGYTFGSGTRLTVV.

Only one count was recorded for this clone. The chain joins TRBV11-2 to TRBJ1-3; the D is unclear. The germline gives CDR1 SGHAT, CDR2 FQNNGV. There are 16 residues in the CDR3. V shed 2 bases and J shed 4 bases, with 15 bases lying between them. For the CDR3, the DNA is TGTGCCAGCAGCTTATTAGGGTATTCGACGGGAAACACCATATATTTT. Its translation: CASSLLGYSTGNTIYF.

V is TRBV29-1 and J is TRBJ2-3; the D is unclear. The CDR3 contains 13 residues. Germline-derived CDR1 and CDR2 are SQVTM and ANQGSEA. The ends were cut back, 0 bases at V and 2 bases at J, with 6 bases in the middle. CDR3 in DNA: TGCAGCGTTGAAGATCCCTTCACAGATACGCAGTATTTT. Protein sequence: CSVEDPFTDTQYF.

The V call is TRBV7-9, the J call TRBJ2-6; D gene uncertain. The V gene's germline CDR1 is SEHNR and CDR2 FQNEAQ (reference sequence). The CDR3 runs to 13 residues. Trimming left V 5 bases short and J 2 bases short, with 4 bases between. CDR3 in DNA: TGTGCCAGCAGCACTCCTGGGGCCAACGTCCTGACTTTC. It is translated as CASSTPGANVLTF.

The chain uses TRBV19 and TRBJ1-1, with TRBD1 identical over 12 bases. Germline V gives CDR1 LNHDA, CDR2 SQIVND (reference sequence). The CDR3 has 17 amino acids. V shed 5 bases, J shed 4 bases, and the junction held 11 bases outside the gene matches. The DNA for the CDR3 is TGTGCCAGTAGTCCGACAGCCGGGACAGGGGGCCTCACTGAAGCTTTCTTT. Encoded protein: CASSPTAGTGGLTEAFF.

V and J are TRBV27 and TRBJ2-3; 7 nucleotides match TRBD1. The CDR3 is 14 residues long. J was trimmed by 4 bases and V by 7 bases; bases with no gene match: 8. Germline CDR1 and CDR2: MNHEY and SMNVEV (reference sequence). The DNA for the CDR3 is TGTGCCAGCACCCGGACAGGAAGCGCAGATACGCAGTATTTT. This sequence encodes CASTRTGSADTQYF.

The chain couples TRBV9 to TRBJ1-4; unclear D gene. CDR3 length: 14 residues. Germline CDR1 is SGDLS and CDR2 is YYNGEE. V lost 3 bases and J lost 4, with 10 bases in between. The CDR3 DNA reads TGTGCCAGCAGCGCGGGAGGAAATAATGAAAAACTGTTTTTT. Translation: CASSAGGNNEKLFF.